Below are 5 T cell receptor beta chains sequenced from a single sample in a study of blood T cell repertoires in COVID-19 (dated by TCRdb to the early 2020s). The method behind the library was the immunoSEQ multiplex PCR assay. The source is immuneACCESS, and TCRdb retained only in-frame sequences with V and J called. Part of the clones is not carried over; for the studies checked, unresolved V genes explain less than half of this, and the remainder is unexplained. The sample contains nearly 350,000 clones, roughly nine tenths of them found a single time. Over 0.8% of the sample lies in the top ten. Input material: PBMCs or T cells enriched from blood (not recorded which). Receptors originate from a woman aged 25 to 39 who had recovered from COVID-19.

The chain employs TRBV9 and TRBJ2-3; weak D call: TRBD1 (5 bases). CDR1 is SGDLS, CDR2 YYNGEE, per germline. Between the trimmed V and J ends, which lost 0 bases and 2 bases, there was a span of 10 bases. This CDR3 region has 15 residues. DNA of the CDR3: TGTGCCAGCAGCGTAGTCCAGGGATCCACAGATACGCAGTATTTT. Its translation is CASSVVQGSTDTQYF.

This clone was seen just once. The rearrangement links TRBV2 to TRBJ1-2; perhaps TRBD1 as D (6 bases). The V end lost 4 bases, the J end lost 0 bases, and 15 bases lay between the germline ends. Germline CDR1 SNHLY, CDR2 FYNNEI. This CDR3 contains 16 residues. The CDR3: CASSGPDRLANYGYTF. Written as DNA, the CDR3 is TGTGCCAGCAGTGGGCCAGACAGGCTCGCTAACTATGGCTACACCTTC.

The chain couples TRBV9 to TRBJ2-7; tentative D call: TRBD1 (6 bases). Germline V gene lookup returns CDR1 SGDLS and CDR2 YYNGEE. This CDR3 is 14 amino acids long. V was trimmed by 0 bases and J by 0 bases, leaving 7 bases between them. The CDR3 spells CASSVGDTSYEQYF. The CDR3 coding sequence is TGTGCCAGCAGCGTAGGGGACACCTCCTACGAGCAGTACTTC.

The chain links TRBV27 to TRBJ2-5; no clear D. The length of the CDR3 is 13 residues. Trimming took 2 bases from V and 5 from J, leaving 9 bases between them. CDR1 and CDR2 (germline): MNHEY, SMNVEV (reference sequence). This chain's CDR3 is CASSLSGVETQYF. CDR3 in DNA: TGTGCCAGCAGTTTAAGTGGAGTGGAGACCCAGTACTTC.

The chain employs TRBV15 and TRBJ2-2, with unresolved D. The germline CDR1 and CDR2 sequences are LNHNV and YYDKDF (reference sequence). This CDR3 spans 13 amino acids. The V end lost 2 bases, the J end lost 4 bases, and 5 bases lay between the germline ends. CDR3 sequence (DNA): TGTGCCACCAGCAGAACTACCACCGGGGAGCTGTTTTTT. As protein: CATSRTTTGELFF.